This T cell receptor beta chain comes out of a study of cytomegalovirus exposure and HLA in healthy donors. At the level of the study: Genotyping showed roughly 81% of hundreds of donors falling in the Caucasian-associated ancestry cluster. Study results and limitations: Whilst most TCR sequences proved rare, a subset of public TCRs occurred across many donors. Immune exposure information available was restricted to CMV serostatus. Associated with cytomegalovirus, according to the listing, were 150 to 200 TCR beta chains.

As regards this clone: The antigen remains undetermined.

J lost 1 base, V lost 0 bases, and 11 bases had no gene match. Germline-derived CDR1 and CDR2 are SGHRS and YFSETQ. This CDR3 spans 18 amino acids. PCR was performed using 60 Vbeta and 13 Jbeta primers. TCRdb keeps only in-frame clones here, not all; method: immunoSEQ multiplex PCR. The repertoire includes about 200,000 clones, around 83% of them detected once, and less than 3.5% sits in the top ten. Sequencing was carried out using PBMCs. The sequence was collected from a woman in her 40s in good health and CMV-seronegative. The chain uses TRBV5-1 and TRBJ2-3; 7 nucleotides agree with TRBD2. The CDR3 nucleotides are TGCGCCAGCAGCTTGGAGGTCGTTGTGGCGGGAGGCACAGATACGCAGTATTTT. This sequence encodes CASSLEVVVAGGTDTQYF.